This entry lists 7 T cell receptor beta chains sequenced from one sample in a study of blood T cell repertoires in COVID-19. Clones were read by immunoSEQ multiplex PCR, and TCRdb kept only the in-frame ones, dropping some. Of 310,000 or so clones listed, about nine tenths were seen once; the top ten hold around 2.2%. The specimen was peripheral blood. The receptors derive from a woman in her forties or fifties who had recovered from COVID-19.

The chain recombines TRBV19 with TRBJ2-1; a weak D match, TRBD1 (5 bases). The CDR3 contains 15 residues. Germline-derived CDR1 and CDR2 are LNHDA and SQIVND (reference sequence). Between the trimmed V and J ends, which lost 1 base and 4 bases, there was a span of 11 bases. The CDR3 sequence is CASSIVGRAYNEQFF. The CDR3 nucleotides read TGTGCCAGTAGTATAGTAGGCAGGGCATACAATGAGCAGTTCTTC.

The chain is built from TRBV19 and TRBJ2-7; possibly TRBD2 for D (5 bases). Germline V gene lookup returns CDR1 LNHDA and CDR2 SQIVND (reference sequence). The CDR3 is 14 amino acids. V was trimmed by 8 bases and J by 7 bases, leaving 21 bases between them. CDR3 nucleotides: TGTGCCAGTCCGAGACCGAGACTATCGTGGGAGCAGTACTTC. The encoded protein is CASPRPRLSWEQYF.

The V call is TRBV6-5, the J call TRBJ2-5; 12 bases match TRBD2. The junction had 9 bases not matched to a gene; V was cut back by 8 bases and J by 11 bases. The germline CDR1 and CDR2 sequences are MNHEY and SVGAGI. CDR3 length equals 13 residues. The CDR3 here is CASWALAGGTQYF. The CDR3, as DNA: TGTGCCAGCTGGGCACTAGCGGGGGGTACGCAGTACTTC.

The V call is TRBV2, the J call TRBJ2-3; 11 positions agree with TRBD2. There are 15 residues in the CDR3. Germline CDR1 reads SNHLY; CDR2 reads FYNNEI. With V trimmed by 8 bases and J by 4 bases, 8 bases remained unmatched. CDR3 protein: CASSRLAGRPDTQYF. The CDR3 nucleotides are TGTGCCAGCTCTAGACTAGCGGGAAGACCAGATACGCAGTATTTT.

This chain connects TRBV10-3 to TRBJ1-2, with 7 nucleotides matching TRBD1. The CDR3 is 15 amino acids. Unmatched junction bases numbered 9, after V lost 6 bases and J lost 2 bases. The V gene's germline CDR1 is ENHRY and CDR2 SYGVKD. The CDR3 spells CAIRDLTGNNYGYTF. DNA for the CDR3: TGTGCCATCAGGGATCTGACAGGGAACAACTATGGCTACACCTTC.

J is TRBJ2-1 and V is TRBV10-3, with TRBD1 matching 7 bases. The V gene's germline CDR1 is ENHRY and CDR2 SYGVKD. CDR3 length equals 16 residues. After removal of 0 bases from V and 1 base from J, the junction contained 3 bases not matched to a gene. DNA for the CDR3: TGTGCCATCAGTGAGTCGACAGGGTTGTCCTACAATGAGCAGTTCTTC. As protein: CAISESTGLSYNEQFF.

The DNA for the CDR3 is TGTGCCAGCAGCTTAGATTTTGGACAGGTTAACACTGAAGCTTTCTTT. Translated: CASSLDFGQVNTEAFF. V and J are TRBV11-2 and TRBJ1-1, with 7 positions matching TRBD1. J gave up 2 bases and V 0 bases, and 6 bases lay outside the gene matches. Germline V gene lookup returns CDR1 SGHAT and CDR2 FQNNGV. The CDR3 has 16 residues.